The 14 T cell receptor beta chains listed next were all sequenced from one sample in a study of T-cell reconstitution after alpha-beta-depleted transplantation in children. A TCRbeta library incorporating unique molecular identifiers was prepared. TCRdb reprocessed the PCR reads via MiXCR and lists one record per CDR3 protein. The table shows around 200,000 distinct CDR3 sequences, with approximately 8.4% occurring only once. Sample: PBMCs, mostly from graft donor cells, taken 360 days after TCRalphabeta/CD19-depleted stem cell transplant. The receptors derive from a male patient aged 2 to 10 who had a stem cell transplant for acute myeloid leukemia, so the T cells may come from the graft donor.

The sample holds many counts of this clonotype. The chain couples TRBV7-9 to TRBJ2-3; no firm D call. CDR1 SEHNR and CDR2 FQNEAQ come from the germline V gene (reference sequence). This CDR3 is built from 13 residues. V gave up 1 base and J gave up 4 bases, with 6 bases separating them. The CDR3 is CASSLGRPDTQYF. CDR3 sequence (DNA): TGTGCCAGCAGCTTAGGACGTCCAGATACGCAGTATTTT.

This clonotype was observed many times. The V and J genes are TRBV7-6 and TRBJ1-3; TRBD1 aligns across 7 bases. This CDR3 contains 16 residues. The V gene's germline CDR1 is SGHVS and CDR2 FNYEAQ. J lost 1 base, V lost 0 bases, and 3 bases had no gene match. CDR3: CASSLAQGGSGNTIYF. The CDR3 DNA sequence: TGTGCCAGCAGCTTAGCGCAGGGGGGGTCTGGAAACACCATATATTTT.

This clonotype came up a few times. This chain joins TRBV4-1 and TRBJ2-6; D uncertain. CDR1 and CDR2 (germline): MGHRA, YSYEKL. CDR3 length: 16 amino acids. The V end lost 0 bases, the J end lost 7 bases, and 13 bases lay between the germline ends. CDR3 amino acids: CASSQDGARSANVLTF. The CDR3 DNA sequence: TGCGCCAGCAGCCAAGACGGCGCGCGGAGCGCCAACGTCCTGACTTTC.

This clonotype was recorded many times. The CDR3 here is CASSGQGTYEQYV. The CDR3 nucleotides read TGTGCCAGCTCAGGACAGGGGACCTACGAGCAGTACGTC. The J gene is TRBJ2-7, the V gene TRBV18, with TRBD1 identical over 9 bases. The CDR3 covers 13 residues. Germline V lookup: CDR1 KGHSH, CDR2 LQKENI. The V segment lost 5 bases and the J segment 2 bases; nucleotides outside the gene matches: 1.

CDR3 sequence reads: CASNLDRVQYEQYF. In nucleotides, the CDR3 is TGTGCCAGCAACCTGGACAGGGTGCAGTATGAGCAGTACTTC. This chain connects TRBV2 to TRBJ2-7; 8 bases map to TRBD1. The junction had 12 bases not matched to a gene; V was cut back by 7 bases and J by 7 bases. The CDR3 covers 14 residues. Per germline, CDR1 SNHLY and CDR2 FYNNEI.

This clonotype was counted ten times or more. The chain employs TRBV7-9 and TRBJ2-3; a possible D gene is TRBD2 (5 bases). Germline CDR1 SEHNR, CDR2 FQNEAQ (reference sequence). This CDR3 has 16 residues. V was pared by 10 bases and J by 0 bases, with 20 bases between. CDR3 coding DNA: TGTGCCACCCCCGAGGAGGACCAGCGAAGCACAGATACGCAGTATTTT. Protein: CATPEEDQRSTDTQYF. Full variable domain (missing parts from reference TRBV7-9 and TRBJ2-3): DTGVSQNPRHKITKRGQNVTFRCDPISEHNRLYWYRQTLGQGPEFLTYFQNEAQLEKSRLLSDRFSAERPKGSFSTLEIQRTEQGDSAMYLCATPEEDQRSTDTQYFGPGTRLTVL.

This chain connects TRBV18 to TRBJ2-2; TRBD1 might be the D (6 bases). CDR1 and CDR2 (germline): KGHSH, LQKENI. The CDR3 has 16 amino acids. Trimming removed 3 bases from V and 1 base from J, with 12 bases in between. The DNA of the CDR3 is TGTGCCAGCTCACCTCCCGGGACAAAGAACACCGGGGAGCTGTTTTTT. The encoded protein is CASSPPGTKNTGELFF.

A few counts support this clonotype. The chain recombines TRBV7-9 with TRBJ2-3, with 7 bases identical to TRBD1. CDR1 and CDR2 from the germline V gene are SEHNR and FQNEAQ (reference sequence). The CDR3 is 15 amino acids. The junction had 10 bases not matched to a gene; V was cut back by 4 bases and J by 6 bases. This CDR3 is CASSSPTGKVDTQYF. The CDR3 DNA follows: TGTGCCAGCAGCTCCCCGACAGGGAAGGTGGATACGCAGTATTTT.

This chain joins TRBV6-1 and TRBJ1-5, with 9 nucleotides matching TRBD1. The germline V gene encodes CDR1 MNHNS and CDR2 SASEGT. Trimming took 4 bases from V and 2 from J; bases not matched to a gene: 6. The CDR3 length is 16 residues. CDR3 bases: TGTGCCAGCAGTGCCCGGACAGGGGCTGGCAATCAGCCCCAGCATTTT. Residues: CASSARTGAGNQPQHF.

The chain combines TRBV7-2 with TRBJ1-2; D is unclear. Germline lookup yields CDR1 SGHTA and CDR2 FQGNSA. V shed 2 bases and J shed 0 bases, with 7 bases lying between them. This CDR3 has 14 amino acids. DNA for the CDR3: TGTGCCAGCAGCTTATCCATAGCTAACTATGGCTACACCTTC. Encoded protein: CASSLSIANYGYTF. Complete variable domain (other parts from reference TRBV7-2 and TRBJ1-2): GAGVSQSPSNKVTEKGKDVELRCDPISGHTALYWYRQSLGQGLEFLIYFQGNSAPDKSGLPSDRFSAERTGGSVSTLTIQRTQQEDSAVYLCASSLSIANYGYTFGSGTRLTVV.

This clonotype has at least ten counts. The gene calls are TRBV4-1 and TRBJ2-4; unclear D gene. Per germline, CDR1 MGHRA and CDR2 YSYEKL. The CDR3 covers 14 residues. V lost 1 base and J lost 8, with 12 bases in between. CDR3 residues: CASSQGVLRDIQYF. The CDR3 coding sequence is TGCGCCAGCAGCCAAGGGGTACTTAGGGACATTCAGTACTTC.

This clonotype was detected only a few times. The CDR3 here is CARGPKPDRRRNTGELFF. The CDR3, as DNA: TGTGCCAGGGGCCCGAAACCGGACAGGAGAAGAAACACCGGGGAGCTGTTTTTT. The V gene is TRBV2, the J gene TRBJ2-2; 7 bases map to TRBD1. The trim removed 9 bases at V and 2 bases at J, leaving 18 bases unmatched. Germline loops: CDR1 SNHLY, CDR2 FYNNEI. The CDR3 is 18 amino acids.

This sequence joins TRBV5-1 and TRBJ2-5, with D perhaps matching TRBD2 (6 bases). Germline CDR1 and CDR2: SGHRS and YFSETQ. The CDR3 loop spans 16 amino acids. The V gene lost 0 bases and the J gene lost 2 bases, with 14 bases spanning the gap. Here the CDR3 reads CASSLGPGLPQETQYF. The CDR3 coding sequence is TGCGCCAGCAGCTTGGGACCGGGACTCCCTCAAGAGACCCAGTACTTC.

The table lists this clonotype with a few counts. The chain links TRBV5-1 to TRBJ2-5, with D hard to call. Between the trimmed V and J ends, which lost 1 base and 5 bases, there was a span of 6 bases. This CDR3 comprises 12 residues. Germline CDR1 and CDR2: SGHRS and YFSETQ. CDR3 bases: TGCGCCAGCAGCTTGCAAGAGGAGACCCAGTACTTC. It is translated as CASSLQEETQYF.